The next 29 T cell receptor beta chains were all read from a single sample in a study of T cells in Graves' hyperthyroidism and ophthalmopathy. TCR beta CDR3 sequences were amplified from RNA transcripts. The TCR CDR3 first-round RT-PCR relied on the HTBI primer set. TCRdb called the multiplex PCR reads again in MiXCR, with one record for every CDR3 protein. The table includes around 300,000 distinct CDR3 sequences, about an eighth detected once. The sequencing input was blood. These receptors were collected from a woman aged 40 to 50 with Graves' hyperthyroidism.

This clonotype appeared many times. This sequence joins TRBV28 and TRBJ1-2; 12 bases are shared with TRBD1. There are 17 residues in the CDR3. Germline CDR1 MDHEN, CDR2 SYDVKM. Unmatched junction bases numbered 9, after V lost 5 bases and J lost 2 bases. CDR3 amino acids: CASSTWDRGLVNYGYTF. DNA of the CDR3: TGTGCCAGCAGTACATGGGACAGGGGGCTGGTGAACTATGGCTACACCTTC.

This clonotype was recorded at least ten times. CDR3: CASSQGIGEPGTEAFF. CDR3 bases: TGTGCCAGCAGCCAAGGTATCGGCGAGCCCGGTACTGAAGCTTTCTTT. The chain carries TRBV7-9 and TRBJ1-1; D unresolved. The CDR3 loop spans 16 amino acids. V gave up 5 bases and J gave up 5 bases, with 21 bases separating them. Germline CDR1 reads SEHNR; CDR2 reads FQNEAQ (reference sequence).

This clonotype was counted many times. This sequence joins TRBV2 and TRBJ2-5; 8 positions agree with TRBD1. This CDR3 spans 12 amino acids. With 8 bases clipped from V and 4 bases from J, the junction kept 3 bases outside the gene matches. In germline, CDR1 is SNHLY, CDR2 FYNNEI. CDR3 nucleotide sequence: TGTGCCAGCTCCGACAGGGGAGAGACCCAGTACTTC. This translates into CASSDRGETQYF. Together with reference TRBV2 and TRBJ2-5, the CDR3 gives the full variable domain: EPEVTQTPSHQVTQMGQEVILRCVPISNHLYFYWYRQILGQKVEFLVSFYNNEISEKSEIFDDQFSVERPDGSNFTLKIRSTKLEDSAMYFCASSDRGETQYFGPGTRLLVL.

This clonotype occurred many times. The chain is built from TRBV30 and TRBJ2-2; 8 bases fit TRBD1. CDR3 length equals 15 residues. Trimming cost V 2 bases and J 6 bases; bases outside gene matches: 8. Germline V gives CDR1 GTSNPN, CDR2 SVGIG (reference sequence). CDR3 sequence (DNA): TGTGCCTGGAGTCGAGCAGGGGGCTTGTCCGGGGAGCTGTTTTTT. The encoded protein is CAWSRAGGLSGELFF.

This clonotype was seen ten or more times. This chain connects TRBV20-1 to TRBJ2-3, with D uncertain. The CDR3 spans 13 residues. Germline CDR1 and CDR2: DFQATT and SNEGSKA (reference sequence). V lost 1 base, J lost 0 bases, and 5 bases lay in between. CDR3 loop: CSARGGSTDTQYF. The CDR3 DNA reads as TGCAGTGCTAGAGGGGGTAGCACAGATACGCAGTATTTT.

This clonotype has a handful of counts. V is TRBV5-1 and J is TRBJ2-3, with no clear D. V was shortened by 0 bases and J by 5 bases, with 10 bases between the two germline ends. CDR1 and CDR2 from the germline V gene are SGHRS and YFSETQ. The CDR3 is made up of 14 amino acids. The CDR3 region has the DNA TGCGCCAGCAGCTTGGGGGCAGTAGAAGATACGCAGTATTTT. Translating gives CASSLGAVEDTQYF. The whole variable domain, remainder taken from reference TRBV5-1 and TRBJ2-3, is KAGVTQTPRYLIKTRGQQVTLSCSPISGHRSVSWYQQTPGQGLQFLFEYFSETQRNKGNFPGRFSGRQFSNSRSEMNVSTLELGDSALYLCASSLGAVEDTQYFGPGTRLTVL.

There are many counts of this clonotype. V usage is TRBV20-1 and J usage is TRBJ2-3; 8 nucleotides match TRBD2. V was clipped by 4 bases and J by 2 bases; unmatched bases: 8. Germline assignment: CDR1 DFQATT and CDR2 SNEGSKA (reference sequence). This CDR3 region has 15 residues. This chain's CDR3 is CSATPPAGVTDTQYF. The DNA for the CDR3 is TGCAGTGCTACCCCCCCAGCGGGAGTCACAGATACGCAGTATTTT.

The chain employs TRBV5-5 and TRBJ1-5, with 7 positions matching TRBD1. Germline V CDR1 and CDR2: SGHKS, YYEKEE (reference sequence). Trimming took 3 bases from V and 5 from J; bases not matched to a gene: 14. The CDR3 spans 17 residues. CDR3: CASSSFSLDREDQPQHF. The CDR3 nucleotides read TGTGCCAGCAGCTCATTTTCTCTCGACAGGGAGGATCAGCCCCAGCATTTT.

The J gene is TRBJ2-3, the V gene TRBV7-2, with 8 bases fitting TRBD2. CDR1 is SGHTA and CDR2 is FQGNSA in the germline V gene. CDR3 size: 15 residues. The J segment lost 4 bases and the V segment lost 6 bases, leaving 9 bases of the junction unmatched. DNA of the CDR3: TGTGCCAGCAGTGTCTTAGCGGGAAATTCAGATACGCAGTATTTT. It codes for CASSVLAGNSDTQYF.

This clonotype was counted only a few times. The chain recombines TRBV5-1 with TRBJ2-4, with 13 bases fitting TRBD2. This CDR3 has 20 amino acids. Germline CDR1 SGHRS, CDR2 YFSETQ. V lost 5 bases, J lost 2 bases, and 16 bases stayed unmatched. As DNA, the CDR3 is TGCGCCAGCAGTTTCAAGTCGGGACTAGCGGGAACGGGAACCAAAAACATTCAGTACTTC. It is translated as CASSFKSGLAGTGTKNIQYF.

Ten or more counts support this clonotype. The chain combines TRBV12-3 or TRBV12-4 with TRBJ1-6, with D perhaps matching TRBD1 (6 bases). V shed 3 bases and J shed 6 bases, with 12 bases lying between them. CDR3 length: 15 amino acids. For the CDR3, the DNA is TGTGCCAGCAGTTTGCGGGGGGCTAGTAATTCACCCCTCCACTTT. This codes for CASSLRGASNSPLHF.

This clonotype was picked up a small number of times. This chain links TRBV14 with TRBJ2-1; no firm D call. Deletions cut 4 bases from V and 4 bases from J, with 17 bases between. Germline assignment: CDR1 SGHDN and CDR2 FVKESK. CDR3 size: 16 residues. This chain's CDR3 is CASSPLLGEAYNEQFF. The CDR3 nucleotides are TGTGCCAGCAGCCCCTTACTCGGCGAGGCTTACAATGAGCAGTTCTTC.

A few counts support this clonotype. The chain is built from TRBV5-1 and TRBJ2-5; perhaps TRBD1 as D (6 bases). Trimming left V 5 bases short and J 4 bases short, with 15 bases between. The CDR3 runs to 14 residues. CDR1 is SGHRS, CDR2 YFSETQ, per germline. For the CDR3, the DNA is TGCGCCAGCAGTCAGATTGGGGGCGCAGAGACCCAGTACTTC. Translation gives CASSQIGGAETQYF.

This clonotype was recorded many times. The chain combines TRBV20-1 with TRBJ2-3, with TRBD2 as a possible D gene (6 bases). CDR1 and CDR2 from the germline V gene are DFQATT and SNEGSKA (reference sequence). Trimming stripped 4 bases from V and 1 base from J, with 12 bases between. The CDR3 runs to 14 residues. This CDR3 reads CSAITRLGTDTQYF. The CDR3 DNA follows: TGCAGTGCTATTACCCGACTAGGCACAGATACGCAGTATTTT.

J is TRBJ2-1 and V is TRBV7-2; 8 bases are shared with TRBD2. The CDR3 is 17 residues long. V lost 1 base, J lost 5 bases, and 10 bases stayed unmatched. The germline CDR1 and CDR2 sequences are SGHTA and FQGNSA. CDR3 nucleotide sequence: TGTGCCAGCAGCTTAGACGGACCGGGGGGGATCAACAATGAGCAGTTCTTC. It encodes CASSLDGPGGINNEQFF. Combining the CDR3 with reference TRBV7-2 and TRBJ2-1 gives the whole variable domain GAGVSQSPSNKVTEKGKDVELRCDPISGHTALYWYRQSLGQGLEFLIYFQGNSAPDKSGLPSDRFSAERTGGSVSTLTIQRTQQEDSAVYLCASSLDGPGGINNEQFFGPGTRLTVL.

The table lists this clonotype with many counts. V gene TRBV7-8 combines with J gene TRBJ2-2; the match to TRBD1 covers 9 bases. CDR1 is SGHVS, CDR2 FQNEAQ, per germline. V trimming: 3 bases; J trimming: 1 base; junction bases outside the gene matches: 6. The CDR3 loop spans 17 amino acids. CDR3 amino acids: CASSFGTGGVNTGELFF. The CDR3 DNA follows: TGTGCCAGCAGCTTTGGAACAGGGGGCGTGAACACCGGGGAGCTGTTTTTT.

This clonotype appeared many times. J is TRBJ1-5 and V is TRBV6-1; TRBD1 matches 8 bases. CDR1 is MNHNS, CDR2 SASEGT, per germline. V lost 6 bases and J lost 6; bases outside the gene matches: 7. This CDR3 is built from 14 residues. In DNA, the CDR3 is TGTGCCAGCAGGGCTACAGGGGGATTTCAGCCCCAGCATTTT. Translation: CASRATGGFQPQHF.

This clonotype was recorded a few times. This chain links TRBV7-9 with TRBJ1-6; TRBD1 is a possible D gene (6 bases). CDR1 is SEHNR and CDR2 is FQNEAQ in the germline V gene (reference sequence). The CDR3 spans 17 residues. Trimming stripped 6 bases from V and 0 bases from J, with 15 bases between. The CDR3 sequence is CASSSGQSSSYNSPLHF. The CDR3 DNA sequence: TGTGCCAGCAGTTCCGGACAGTCGAGCTCCTATAATTCACCCCTCCACTTT. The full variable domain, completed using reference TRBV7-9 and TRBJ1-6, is DTGVSQNPRHKITKRGQNVTFRCDPISEHNRLYWYRQTLGQGPEFLTYFQNEAQLEKSRLLSDRFSAERPKGSFSTLEIQRTEQGDSAMYLCASSSGQSSSYNSPLHFGNGTRLTVT.

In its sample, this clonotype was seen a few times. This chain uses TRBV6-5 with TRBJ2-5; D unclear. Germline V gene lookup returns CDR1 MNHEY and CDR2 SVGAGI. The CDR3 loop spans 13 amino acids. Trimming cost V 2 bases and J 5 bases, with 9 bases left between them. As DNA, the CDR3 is TGTGCCAGCAGTTACGGGCAGCAGGAGACCCAGTACTTC. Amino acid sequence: CASSYGQQETQYF.

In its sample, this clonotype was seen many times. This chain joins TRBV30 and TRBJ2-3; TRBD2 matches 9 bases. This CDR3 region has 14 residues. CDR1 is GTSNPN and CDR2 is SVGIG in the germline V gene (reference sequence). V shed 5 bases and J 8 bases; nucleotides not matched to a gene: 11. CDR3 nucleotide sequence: TGTGCCTGGGGAACGGGAGCGGGAGGTAGTACGCAGTATTTT. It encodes CAWGTGAGGSTQYF. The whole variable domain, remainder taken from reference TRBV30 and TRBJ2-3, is SQTIHQWPATLVQPVGSPLSLECTVEGTSNPNLYWYRQAAGRGLQLLFYSVGIGQISSEVPQNLSASRPQDRQFILSSKKLLLSDSGFYLCAWGTGAGGSTQYFGPGTRLTVL.

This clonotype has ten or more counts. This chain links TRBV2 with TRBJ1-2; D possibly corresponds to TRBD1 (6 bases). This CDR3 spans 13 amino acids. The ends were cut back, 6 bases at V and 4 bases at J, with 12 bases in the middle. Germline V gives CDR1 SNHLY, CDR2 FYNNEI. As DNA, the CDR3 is TGTGCCAGCAGGAGACAGGAGTCCTATGGCTACACCTTC. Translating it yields CASRRQESYGYTF.

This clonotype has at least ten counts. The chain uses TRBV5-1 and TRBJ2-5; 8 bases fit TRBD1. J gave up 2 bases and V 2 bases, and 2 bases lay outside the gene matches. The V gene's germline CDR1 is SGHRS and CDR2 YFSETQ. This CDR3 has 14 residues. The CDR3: CASSFGTGQETQYF. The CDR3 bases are TGCGCCAGCAGCTTCGGGACAGGTCAAGAGACCCAGTACTTC. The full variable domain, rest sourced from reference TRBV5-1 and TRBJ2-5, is KAGVTQTPRYLIKTRGQQVTLSCSPISGHRSVSWYQQTPGQGLQFLFEYFSETQRNKGNFPGRFSGRQFSNSRSEMNVSTLELGDSALYLCASSFGTGQETQYFGPGTRLLVL.

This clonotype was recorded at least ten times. The CDR3 nucleotides read TGTGCCAGCAGCCAAGGCGACAGGGAAGCGTACTTC. This sequence encodes CASSQGDREAYF. The chain uses TRBV3-1 and TRBJ2-7, with 7 bases lining up with TRBD1. V lost 1 base to trimming and J lost 12 bases; unmatched junction nucleotides: 6. The germline V gene encodes CDR1 LGHDT and CDR2 YNNKEL (reference sequence). The CDR3 is 12 amino acids.

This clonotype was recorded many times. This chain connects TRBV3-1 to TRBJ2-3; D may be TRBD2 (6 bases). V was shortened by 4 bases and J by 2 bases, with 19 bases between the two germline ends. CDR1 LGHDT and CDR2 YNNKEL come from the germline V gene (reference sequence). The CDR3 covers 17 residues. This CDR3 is CASSPRETAGPTDTQYF. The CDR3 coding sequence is TGTGCCAGCAGCCCCCGAGAAACAGCGGGCCCCACAGATACGCAGTATTTT.

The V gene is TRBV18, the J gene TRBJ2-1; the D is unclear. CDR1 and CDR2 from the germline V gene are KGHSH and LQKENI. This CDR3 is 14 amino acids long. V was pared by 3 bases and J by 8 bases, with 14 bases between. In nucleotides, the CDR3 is TGTGCCAGCTCACCCCGGGCGGAGCCATATGAGCAGTTCTTC. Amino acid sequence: CASSPRAEPYEQFF.

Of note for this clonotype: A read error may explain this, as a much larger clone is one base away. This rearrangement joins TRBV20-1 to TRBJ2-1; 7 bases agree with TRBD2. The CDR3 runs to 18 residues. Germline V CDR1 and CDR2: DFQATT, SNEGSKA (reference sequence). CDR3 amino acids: CSARGSPGGGDNGNERFF. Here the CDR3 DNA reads TGCAGTGCTAGAGGTTCCCCGGGAGGCGGGGATAACGGAAATGAGCGGTTCTTC.

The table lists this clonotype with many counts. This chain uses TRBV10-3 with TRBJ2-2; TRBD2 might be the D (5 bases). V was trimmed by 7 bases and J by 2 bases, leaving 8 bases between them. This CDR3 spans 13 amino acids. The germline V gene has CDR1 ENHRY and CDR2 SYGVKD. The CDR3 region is CAIKAGNTGELFF. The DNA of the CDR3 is TGTGCCATCAAGGCGGGTAACACCGGGGAGCTGTTTTTT.

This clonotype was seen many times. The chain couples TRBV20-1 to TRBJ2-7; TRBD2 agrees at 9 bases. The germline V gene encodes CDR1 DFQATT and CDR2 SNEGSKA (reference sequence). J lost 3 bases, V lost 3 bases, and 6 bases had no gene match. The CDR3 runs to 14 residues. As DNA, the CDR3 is TGCAGTGCTAGGACCGGGACTAGCATCTACGAGCAGTACTTC. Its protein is CSARTGTSIYEQYF.

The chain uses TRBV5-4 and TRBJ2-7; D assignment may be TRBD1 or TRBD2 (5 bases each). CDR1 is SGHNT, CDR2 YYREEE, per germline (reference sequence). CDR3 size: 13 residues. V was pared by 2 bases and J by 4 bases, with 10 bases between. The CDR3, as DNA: TGTGCCAGCAGCTTCCGGGGCGGATACGAGCAGTACTTC. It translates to CASSFRGGYEQYF.